A selection of T cell receptor beta chains follows, all from one sample in a study of T cell responses to AZD1222 COVID-19 vaccine. TCRdb keeps only in-frame clones here, not all; method: immunoSEQ multiplex PCR. The data show roughly 180,000 clones, 85% to 95% seen once. The material was peripheral blood, obtained on day 0 of AZD1222 vaccination. These receptor sequences come from an adult in good health. Both conserved end residues are part of each CDR3. The D gene is left open where the match is weak. A clone size is listed for some rows: how often the clone was seen (once, few, many), or a class if it is expanded.

V gene	clone size	D gene	CDR3 length	J gene	CDR3 protein	CDR3 DNA
TRBV28	-	TRBD1	15	TRBJ1-5	CASRTGGPSNQPQHF	TGTGCCAGCAGGACAGGGGGCCCCAGCAATCAGCCCCAGCATTTT
TRBV5-1	-	-	13	TRBJ2-7	CASSLWRADEQYF	TGCGCCAGCAGCTTATGGAGGGCTGACGAGCAGTACTTC
TRBV27	once	-	14	TRBJ2-1	CASRGASSYNEQFF	TGTGCCAGCCGGGGGGCTAGCTCCTACAATGAGCAGTTCTTC
TRBV20-1	-	-	15	TRBJ2-7	CSASPWGESSYEQYF	TGCAGTGCTAGTCCATGGGGGGAGAGCTCCTACGAGCAGTACTTC
TRBV14	-	-	14	TRBJ2-7	CASSPSAQPDEQYF	TGTGCCAGCAGCCCAAGTGCACAACCCGACGAGCAGTACTTC
TRBV19	-	TRBD2	19	TRBJ2-1	CASSIGGLGTSGIGNEQFF	TGTGCCAGTAGTATAGGGGGGTTAGGGACTAGCGGGATCGGCAATGAGCAGTTCTTC
TRBV4-3	-	-	16	TRBJ2-5	CASSQGVGRAQETQYF	TGCGCCAGCAGCCAAGGTGTAGGTAGGGCCCAAGAGACCCAGTACTTC
TRBV9	-	-	14	TRBJ2-3	CASSPDPRTDTQYF	TGTGCCAGCAGCCCGGACCCCCGCACAGATACGCAGTATTTT
TRBV24-1	-	TRBD1	15	TRBJ2-7	CATSDEGQGRNEQYF	TGTGCCACCAGTGATGAAGGACAGGGGAGGAACGAGCAGTACTTC
TRBV4-1	-	-	15	TRBJ2-2	CASSIRAGTTGELFF	TGCGCCAGCAGCATTCGGGCGGGAACTACCGGGGAGCTGTTTTTT
TRBV6-5	once	TRBD1	14	TRBJ2-5	CASKTNRGQETQYF	TGTGCCAGCAAGACAAACAGGGGGCAAGAGACCCAGTACTTC
TRBV3-1/TRBV3-2	-	-	12	TRBJ2-3	CASSQWGDTQYF	TGTGCCAGCAGCCAATGGGGGGATACGCAGTATTTT
TRBV3-1/TRBV3-2	-	-	16	TRBJ1-3	CASSQDTGVEGNTIYF	TGTGCCAGCAGCCAAGATACGGGGGTGGAAGGAAACACCATATATTTT
TRBV7-8	-	-	10	TRBJ2-1	CASSSFEQFF	TGTGCCAGCAGCTCCTTTGAGCAGTTCTTC
TRBV28	-	TRBD1	16	TRBJ2-2	CASSPSRGLTTGELFF	TGTGCCAGCAGTCCATCCAGGGGGCTGACCACCGGGGAGCTGTTTTTT
TRBV7-9	-	TRBD1	14	TRBJ2-2	CASRTGGGTGELFF	TGTGCCAGCAGAACAGGGGGCGGCACCGGGGAGCTGTTTTTT
TRBV5-5	-	-	15	TRBJ1-2	CASSPPDRLRYGYTF	TGTGCCAGCAGCCCCCCTGACCGGCTCCGCTATGGCTACACCTTC
TRBV7-2	-	TRBD2	17	TRBJ2-5	CASSLYPGLAGIETQYF	TGTGCCAGCAGCCTTTACCCCGGACTAGCGGGAATTGAGACCCAGTACTTC
TRBV19	-	-	12	TRBJ2-2	CASPDPTGELFF	TGTGCCAGTCCTGACCCCACCGGGGAGCTGTTTTTT
TRBV19	-	-	15	TRBJ1-2	CASSTRQALNYGYTF	TGTGCCAGTAGTACCAGACAGGCCCTTAACTATGGCTACACCTTC
TRBV5-1	-	-	18	TRBJ2-3	CASSLDVAPSTSTDTQYF	TGCGCCAGCAGCTTGGATGTAGCACCCTCTACTAGCACAGATACGCAGTATTTT
TRBV18	-	TRBD1	13	TRBJ1-2	CASSRGQGYGYTF	TGTGCCAGCTCACGGGGACAGGGTTATGGCTACACCTTC
TRBV27	-	TRBD1	15	TRBJ1-4	CASSLWTGQNEKLFF	TGTGCCAGCAGTCTGTGGACAGGCCAGAATGAAAAACTGTTTTTT
TRBV3-1/TRBV3-2	-	-	15	TRBJ2-1	CASSRGKADYNEQFF	TGTGCCAGCAGCCGCGGAAAGGCTGATTACAATGAGCAGTTCTTC
TRBV6-2/TRBV6-3	-	-	14	TRBJ1-1	CASSLPRVNTEAFF	TGTGCCAGCAGTTTACCCAGGGTGAACACTGAAGCTTTCTTT
TRBV7-2	few	-	13	TRBJ2-7	CASSLVPRYEQYF	TGTGCCAGCAGCTTAGTTCCACGCTACGAGCAGTACTTC
TRBV6-5	-	-	15	TRBJ1-1	CASRAKGVRITEAFF	TGTGCCAGCAGGGCGAAGGGGGTGAGGATCACTGAAGCTTTCTTT
TRBV5-6	once	-	14	TRBJ1-2	CASSLFRALYGYTF	TGTGCCAGCAGCTTGTTTAGGGCCCTCTATGGCTACACCTTC
TRBV28	-	-	12	TRBJ2-7	CASSLVGGEQYF	TGTGCCAGCAGTTTAGTTGGGGGCGAGCAGTACTTC
TRBV5-8	-	-	15	TRBJ1-1	CASSLEAKLNTEAFF	TGTGCCAGCAGCTTGGAGGCAAAGCTGAACACTGAAGCTTTCTTT
TRBV6-5	-	TRBD1	13	TRBJ1-1	CASSYSDRAEAFF	TGTGCCAGCAGTTACTCCGACAGGGCCGAGGCTTTCTTT
TRBV15	-	TRBD1	16	TRBJ1-4	CATSRATGQGWEKLFF	TGTGCCACCAGCAGAGCCACAGGACAGGGTTGGGAAAAACTGTTTTTT
TRBV28	-	-	12	TRBJ2-1	CASGGRTGEQFF	TGTGCCAGCGGGGGGCGTACAGGTGAGCAGTTCTTC
TRBV27	-	-	16	TRBJ1-6	CASSLSLSSYNSPLHF	TGTGCCAGCAGTTTATCCCTGAGCTCCTATAATTCACCCCTCCACTTT
TRBV6-5	-	-	14	TRBJ2-2	CASSHPLSTGELFF	TGTGCCAGCAGTCATCCCCTGAGCACCGGGGAGCTGTTTTTT
TRBV2	-	-	13	TRBJ1-2	CASSRDTLWGYTF	TGTGCCAGCAGCCGGGACACCTTGTGGGGCTACACCTTC
TRBV9	-	TRBD1	14	TRBJ1-2	CASSTSGTDYGYTF	TGTGCCAGCAGCACCTCCGGGACAGACTATGGCTACACCTTC
TRBV7-9	-	-	16	TRBJ1-1	CASTQASRSGGTEAFF	TGTGCCAGCACCCAAGCGTCTCGCTCGGGGGGCACTGAAGCTTTCTTT
TRBV28	-	TRBD1	15	TRBJ1-5	CASSRDRGLFQPQHF	TGTGCCAGCAGCCGCGACAGGGGGCTCTTTCAGCCCCAGCATTTT
TRBV4-3	-	TRBD2	22	TRBJ2-1	CASSQDLLLGTSQGPSYNEQFF	TGCGCCAGCAGCCAAGATCTTTTATTGGGGACTAGCCAAGGACCCAGCTACAATGAGCAGTTCTTC
TRBV5-1	once	-	15	TRBJ1-4	CASSFSTGWNEKLFF	TGCGCCAGCAGCTTTAGTACGGGATGGAATGAAAAACTGTTTTTT
TRBV7-6	-	-	15	TRBJ2-2	CASSSTRQGTGELFF	TGTGCCAGCAGCTCTACCAGGCAGGGGACCGGGGAGCTGTTTTTT
TRBV4-2	-	-	15	TRBJ1-2	CASSQETETNYGYTF	TGTGCCAGCAGCCAAGAAACGGAAACAAACTATGGCTACACCTTC
TRBV12-3/TRBV12-4	-	-	12	TRBJ1-2	CASSGWGYGYTF	TGTGCCAGCAGTGGGTGGGGGTATGGCTACACCTTC
TRBV15	-	-	16	TRBJ1-5	CATSRDSGIRDQPQHF	TGTGCCACCAGCAGGGACAGTGGGATAAGAGATCAGCCCCAGCATTTT
TRBV19	-	-	14	TRBJ1-4	CASHLDATNEKLFF	TGTGCCAGTCATCTCGACGCAACTAATGAAAAACTGTTTTTT
TRBV5-6	-	-	15	TRBJ1-6	CASSLWAGGDSPLHF	TGTGCCAGCAGCTTGTGGGCAGGCGGGGATTCACCCCTCCACTTT
TRBV5-6	-	-	13	TRBJ1-2	CASSLWGTYGYTF	TGTGCCAGCAGCTTGTGGGGGACGTATGGCTACACCTTC
TRBV7-3	-	-	17	TRBJ2-6	CASSLPSWSTGANVLTF	TGTGCCAGCAGCTTACCCAGTTGGTCGACTGGGGCCAACGTCCTGACTTTC
TRBV19	-	-	11	TRBJ1-1	CASMGQGLVKF	TGTGCCAGTATGGGGCAGGGCCTCGTCAAATTT
TRBV19	-	TRBD1	17	TRBJ1-5	CASSLSTGQGGYQPQHF	TGTGCCAGTAGTCTCAGCACTGGACAGGGAGGCTATCAGCCCCAGCATTTT
TRBV3-1/TRBV3-2	-	-	15	TRBJ1-4	CASSPDVTLREKLFF	TGTGCCAGCAGCCCGGACGTTACCCTGAGGGAAAAACTGTTTTTT
TRBV11-2	-	-	14	TRBJ1-5	CASCFVGSNQPQHF	TGTGCCAGCTGCTTCGTTGGGAGCAATCAGCCCCAGCATTTT